The TCR beta chain under discussion was sequenced for a study of T cell repertoires in aging, cancer and after chemotherapy. Concerning this clonotype: An end of the junction differs from the germline gene, which may be a read error.

Multiplex touch-down PCR with TRB-A/B primers amplified rearranged V-D-J TRB sequences. MiXCR, run by TCRdb on the multiplex PCR reads, gives a single entry per CDR3 protein. The sample has about 11,000 distinct CDR3 sequences; less than 55% are singletons. CDR3 length: 13 residues. Amplification of TCR beta used genomic DNA extracted from peripheral blood. What was sequenced was blood. The receptor's source is a human donor in good health. The V gene is TRBV12-3 or TRBV12-4, the J gene TRBJ2-6; weak D call: TRBD1 (5 bases). CDR3 sequence: CASCDSGAHVLTF. The CDR3 DNA reads as TGTGCCAGCTGCGACTCTGGGGCCCACGTCCTGACTTTC.